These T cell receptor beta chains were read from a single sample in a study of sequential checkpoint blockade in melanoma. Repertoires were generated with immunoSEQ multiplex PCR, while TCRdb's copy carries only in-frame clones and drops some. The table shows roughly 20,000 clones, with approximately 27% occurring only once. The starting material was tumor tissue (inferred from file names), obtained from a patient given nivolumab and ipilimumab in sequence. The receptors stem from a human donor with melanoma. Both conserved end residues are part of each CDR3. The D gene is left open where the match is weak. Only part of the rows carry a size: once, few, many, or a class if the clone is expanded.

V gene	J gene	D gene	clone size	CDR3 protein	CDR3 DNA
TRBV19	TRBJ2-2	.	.	CASSPTIDLRNTGQFGELFF	TGTGCCAGTAGTCCCACCATTGACCTACGGAACACCGGGCAGTTTGGGGAGCTGTTTTTT
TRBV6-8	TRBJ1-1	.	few	CASSPRVRTEAFF	TGTGCCAGCAGTCCGCGGGTGAGGACTGAAGCTTTCTTT
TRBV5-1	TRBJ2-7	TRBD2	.	CASSLTSGRIFYEQYF	TGCGCCAGCAGCTTGACTAGCGGGAGGATATTTTACGAGCAGTACTTC
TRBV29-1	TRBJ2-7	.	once	CSVLLGGIPYEQYF	TGCAGCGTTCTTCTAGGGGGGATTCCCTACGAGCAGTACTTC
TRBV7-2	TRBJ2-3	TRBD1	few	CASSLALIRGTGSSTSTDTQYF	TGTGCCAGCAGCTTAGCGCTAATCCGGGGGACAGGGTCGAGTACAAGCACAGATACGCAGTATTTT
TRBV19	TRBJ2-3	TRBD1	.	CASSLGGVGDTQYF	TGTGCCAGTAGTTTAGGGGGCGTTGGAGATACGCAGTATTTT
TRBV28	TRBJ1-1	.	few	CASSLRVASEAFF	TGTGCCAGCAGTTTAAGAGTGGCGTCTGAAGCTTTCTTT
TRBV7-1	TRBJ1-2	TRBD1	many	CASSSIAGTGSSSGYTF	TGTGCCAGCAGCTCAATTGCCGGGACAGGGAGTTCTAGTGGCTACACCTTC
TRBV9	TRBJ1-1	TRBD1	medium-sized	CASSLEAGQGFPEAFF	TGTGCCAGCAGCCTGGAGGCGGGACAGGGTTTCCCTGAAGCTTTCTTT
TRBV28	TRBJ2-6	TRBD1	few	CASSLGTAVRGANVLTF	TGTGCCAGCAGTTTGGGGACAGCGGTGCGCGGGGCCAACGTCCTGACTTTC
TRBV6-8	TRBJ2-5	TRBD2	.	CASSKGVLAGVRETQYF	TGTGCCAGCAGTAAAGGGGTCCTAGCGGGAGTGAGGGAGACCCAGTACTTC
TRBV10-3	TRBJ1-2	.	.	CAISEGDGRNYGYTF	TGTGCCATCAGTGAGGGCGACGGGAGAAACTATGGCTACACCTTC
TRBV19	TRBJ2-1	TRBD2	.	CASSARTSGRYNEQFF	TGTGCCAGTAGTGCCAGGACTAGCGGGAGATACAATGAGCAGTTCTTC
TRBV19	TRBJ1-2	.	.	CASNGGRIYGYTF	TGTGCCAGTAACGGTGGTCGGATTTATGGCTACACCTTC
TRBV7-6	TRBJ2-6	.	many	CASSPWTSGANVLTF	TGTGCCAGCAGCCCCTGGACGTCTGGGGCCAACGTCCTGACTTTC
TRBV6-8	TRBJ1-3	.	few	CASSGEGVSVGNTIYF	TGTGCCAGCAGTGGGGAGGGTGTATCGGTAGGAAACACCATATATTTT